Sequencing of this T cell receptor (beta chain) was carried out in a study of technical replicates of blood from several donors. V shed 4 bases, J shed 3 bases, and the junction held 3 bases outside the gene matches. Germline V gene sequence: CDR1 MNHEY, CDR2 SMNVEV (reference sequence). This CDR3 comprises 13 residues. TCRdb keeps only in-frame clones here, not all; method: immunoSEQ multiplex PCR. Here the sample spans 65,000 to 85,000 clones, approximately 91% being singletons. The receptor comes from a human donor in good health. The chain has TRBV27 and TRBJ2-7, with 7 bases matching TRBD2. The sample was T cells isolated from PBMCs. As DNA, the CDR3 is TGTGCCAGCAGTTCCTGGGAGGGCTACGAGCAGTACTTC. As protein: CASSSWEGYEQYF.